One sample yielded the 32 T cell receptor beta chains listed below, sequenced in a study of T cell responses to AZD1222 COVID-19 vaccine. The data were produced by immunoSEQ multiplex PCR, yet TCRdb's version contains in-frame clones alone and is incomplete. The sample contains roughly 160,000 clones, approximately 90% of which appear only once. This sample comprised peripheral blood, obtained on day 0 of AZD1222 vaccination. These receptors were obtained from an adult in good health.

The chain uses TRBV19 and TRBJ1-5; TRBD1 matches at 7 bases. The J segment lost 4 bases and the V segment lost 7 bases, leaving 7 bases of the junction unmatched. Per germline, CDR1 LNHDA and CDR2 SQIVND (reference sequence). The CDR3 is 14 amino acids. The CDR3 region has the DNA TGTGCCAGTACCGAGGGACAGCGAAATCAGCCCCAGCATTTT. Its protein product is CASTEGQRNQPQHF.

V and J are TRBV11-2 and TRBJ2-5; TRBD2 agrees at 7 bases. V gave up 5 bases and J gave up 5 bases; unmatched junction bases: 8. The CDR3 is made up of 14 amino acids. Germline V gene data show CDR1 as SGHAT and CDR2 as FQNNGV. CDR3 protein: CASSRRGWRETQYF. The CDR3 nucleotides are TGTGCCAGCAGCCGGCGGGGGTGGAGGGAGACCCAGTACTTC. Together with reference TRBV11-2 and TRBJ2-5, the CDR3 gives the full variable domain: EAGVAQSPRYKIIEKRQSVAFWCNPISGHATLYWYQQILGQGPKLLIQFQNNGVVDDSQLPKDRFSAERLKGVDSTLKIQPAKLEDSAVYLCASSRRGWRETQYFGPGTRLLVL.

The chain carries TRBV28 and TRBJ1-1; TRBD1 agrees at 7 bases. With V trimmed by 1 base and J by 1 base, 6 bases remained unmatched. Germline V gene data show CDR1 as MDHEN and CDR2 as SYDVKM. This CDR3 comprises 16 residues. The DNA of the CDR3 is TGTGCCAGCAGTTTATCGGGACAGCTCCCGAACACTGAAGCTTTCTTT. As protein: CASSLSGQLPNTEAFF.

The chain carries TRBV7-2 and TRBJ2-5; 9 bases are a match to TRBD2. The junction had 5 bases not matched to a gene; V was cut back by 4 bases and J by 5 bases. CDR3 length: 14 amino acids. CDR1 is SGHTA, CDR2 FQGNSA, per germline. CDR3 sequence (DNA): TGTGCCAGCAGCTGGCGGGGGGGTAGGGAGACCCAGTACTTC. Translation: CASSWRGGRETQYF.

The chain employs TRBV5-5 and TRBJ2-1, with 12 bases fitting TRBD2. The V gene's germline CDR1 is SGHKS and CDR2 YYEKEE (reference sequence). The junction had 7 bases not matched to a gene; V was cut back by 4 bases and J by 8 bases. The CDR3 is made up of 15 amino acids. The CDR3: CASSQASGRVYEQFF. The DNA for the CDR3 is TGTGCCAGCAGCCAAGCTAGCGGGAGGGTGTATGAGCAGTTCTTC.

The genes are TRBV25-1 and TRBJ1-1; D is unresolved. This CDR3 is 13 amino acids long. CDR1 and CDR2 from the germline V gene are MGHDK and SYGVNS. V was trimmed by 11 bases and J by 4 bases, leaving 17 bases between them. The CDR3 DNA follows: TGTGCCGTTTCGGTCAGAGATATCACTGAAGCTTTCTTT. Translating gives CAVSVRDITEAFF.

This chain joins TRBV3-1 (or the pseudogene TRBV3-2) and TRBJ1-1; TRBD1 is a possible D gene (5 bases). CDR3 length: 13 residues. CDR1 and CDR2 from the germline V gene are LGHDT and YNNKEL (reference sequence). V dropped 3 bases and J dropped 10 bases, with 15 bases sitting between them. CDR3 amino acids: CASSHGGEGTAFF. CDR3 in DNA: TGTGCCAGCAGCCACGGGGGAGAGGGCACAGCTTTCTTT.

The chain carries TRBV27 and TRBJ1-5, with D perhaps TRBD1 (5 bases). V lost 4 bases to trimming and J lost 2 bases, with 18 bases between them. The CDR3 has 17 residues. Per the germline V gene, CDR1 is MNHEY and CDR2 is SMNVEV (reference sequence). CDR3: CASSSRGPSLGNQPQHF. In nucleotides, the CDR3 is TGTGCCAGCAGTTCCCGGGGCCCGTCCCTGGGCAATCAGCCCCAGCATTTT.

This clone was recorded once. This chain joins TRBV30 and TRBJ1-4, with D hard to call. Germline CDR1 and CDR2: GTSNPN and SVGIG (reference sequence). The V end lost 2 bases, the J end lost 8 bases, and 18 bases lay between the germline ends. CDR3 length: 15 amino acids. CDR3 DNA sequence: TGTGCCTGGAGTAGTAAGACGCTCGAAGGCGAAAAACTGTTTTTT. Its translation is CAWSSKTLEGEKLFF.

The chain joins TRBV21-1 to TRBJ2-7. TRBV21-1 is reported as a pseudogene. CDR3 length equals 11 residues. CDR3 in amino acids: CASSGAYEQYF. CDR3 bases: TGTGCCAGCAGCGGGGCCTACGAGCAGTACTTC.

A note on this clone: Other DNA sequences in this sample translate to the same CDR3. The J gene is TRBJ1-5, the V gene TRBV7-9, with 7 bases aligning to TRBD1. V was pared by 3 bases and J by 2 bases, with 1 base of the junction left unmatched. This CDR3 has 14 amino acids. Per germline, CDR1 SEHNR and CDR2 FQNEAQ (reference sequence). CDR3 amino acids: CASSFGTGNQPQHF. CDR3 bases: TGTGCCAGCAGCTTCGGGACAGGCAATCAGCCCCAGCATTTT. The entire variable domain, with the rest obtained from reference TRBV7-9 and TRBJ1-5, is as follows: DTGVSQNPRHKITKRGQNVTFRCDPISEHNRLYWYRQTLGQGPEFLTYFQNEAQLEKSRLLSDRFSAERPKGSFSTLEIQRTEQGDSAMYLCASSFGTGNQPQHFGDGTRLSIL.

The rearrangement links TRBV5-1 to TRBJ2-6; the D call may be TRBD1 or TRBD2 (5 bases each). V dropped 5 bases and J dropped 8 bases, with 17 bases sitting between them. This CDR3 is 15 amino acids long. Per germline, CDR1 SGHRS and CDR2 YFSETQ. CDR3 coding DNA: TGCGCCAGCAGTCCGGGACGGTCTACGTCCAACGTCCTGACTTTC. Its protein product is CASSPGRSTSNVLTF.

The chain joins TRBV10-1 to TRBJ1-6, with 7 bases identical to TRBD1. V lost 7 bases, J lost 7 bases, and 4 bases stayed unmatched. CDR3 length equals 13 residues. Germline loops: CDR1 WNHNN, CDR2 SYGVQD (reference sequence). The DNA for the CDR3 is TGCGCCAGCACCAGGGGGGGGAATTCACCCCTCCACTTT. Amino acid sequence: CASTRGGNSPLHF.

This clone has only one observation. The V gene is TRBV19, the J gene TRBJ2-5; 9 nucleotides line up with TRBD1. This CDR3 has 17 residues. CDR1 and CDR2 (germline): LNHDA, SQIVND (reference sequence). V lost 5 bases to trimming and J lost 1 base; unmatched junction nucleotides: 11. As DNA, the CDR3 is TGTGCCAGTAGTCCGTGGCCAGGGACAGGGCTCCAAGAGACCCAGTACTTC. It yields the protein CASSPWPGTGLQETQYF.

This sequence joins TRBV27 and TRBJ1-6; no definite D call. This CDR3 contains 13 residues. Germline V CDR1 and CDR2: MNHEY, SMNVEV (reference sequence). Trimming took 0 bases from V and 10 from J, leaving 7 bases between them. CDR3 loop: CASSLSAGSPLHF. CDR3 in DNA: TGTGCCAGCAGTTTATCTGCAGGCTCACCCCTCCACTTT.

The gene calls are TRBV9 and TRBJ1-3; D is unresolved. This CDR3 comprises 15 residues. CDR1 and CDR2 (germline): SGDLS, YYNGEE. V was trimmed by 6 bases and J by 2 bases, leaving 15 bases between them. CDR3 in DNA: TGTGCCAGCACCCCGGGTGGAGGTGCTGGAAACACCATATATTTT. It encodes CASTPGGGAGNTIYF.

This clone was observed once. This chain links TRBV5-6 with TRBJ2-1, with D possibly matching TRBD2 (5 bases). The CDR3 runs 15 residues. The germline V gene encodes CDR1 SGHDT and CDR2 YYEEEE. Trimming took off 3 bases at V and 1 base at J, with 11 bases between the two ends. In nucleotides, the CDR3 is TGTGCCAGCAGCTCGGACTTAAGTTCCTACAATGAGCAGTTCTTC. Translating gives CASSSDLSSYNEQFF.

CDR3 residues: CASSAYRLPSTDTQYF. In DNA form, the CDR3 reads TGTGCCAGCAGCGCTTACAGGCTTCCTAGCACAGATACGCAGTATTTT. This chain links TRBV9 with TRBJ2-3; perhaps TRBD1 as D (5 bases). Germline V CDR1 and CDR2: SGDLS, YYNGEE. V gave up 3 bases and J gave up 0 bases, with 14 bases separating them. The CDR3 is 16 residues long.

The chain links TRBV29-1 to TRBJ1-1, with D uncertain. Germline V gene sequence: CDR1 SQVTM, CDR2 ANQGSEA. This CDR3 has 13 amino acids. V dropped 1 base and J dropped 2 bases, with 8 bases sitting between them. As DNA, the CDR3 is TGCAGCGTTGAAGGTGGCGGTAACACTGAAGCTTTCTTT. This translates into CSVEGGGNTEAFF.

This chain joins TRBV10-3 and TRBJ2-1, with 11 bases fitting TRBD2. The CDR3 covers 18 residues. J was trimmed by 7 bases and V by 2 bases; bases with no gene match: 13. Germline V gene data show CDR1 as ENHRY and CDR2 as SYGVKD. The CDR3 DNA reads TGTGCCATCAGTGAGGGGATTAGCGGGAGGGCCGGGGGGAATGAGCAGTTCTTC. Its translation: CAISEGISGRAGGNEQFF.

The chain couples TRBV7-9 to TRBJ2-7, with 13 bases identical to TRBD2. The CDR3 is 14 amino acids. Germline V gives CDR1 SEHNR, CDR2 FQNEAQ (reference sequence). The junction had 5 bases not matched to a gene; V was cut back by 5 bases and J by 7 bases. The chain's CDR3 is CASSHTSGGAEQYF. CDR3 nucleotide sequence: TGTGCCAGCAGCCACACTAGCGGGGGGGCTGAGCAGTACTTC.

The chain joins TRBV3-1 (or the pseudogene TRBV3-2) to TRBJ1-1, with D perhaps TRBD1 (6 bases). Trimming shortened V by 0 bases and J by 1 base, and 12 bases separated the two germline ends. The CDR3 consists of 16 residues. The germline V gene encodes CDR1 LGHDT and CDR2 YNNKEL (reference sequence). The CDR3 region is CASSQEGEGQNTEAFF. The DNA of the CDR3 is TGTGCCAGCAGCCAAGAAGGTGAGGGACAGAACACTGAAGCTTTCTTT.

The rearrangement uses TRBV20-1 and TRBJ1-6; no firm D call. Germline assignment: CDR1 DFQATT and CDR2 SNEGSKA (reference sequence). The CDR3 is made up of 11 amino acids. V was cut by 2 bases and J by 12 bases, with 8 bases left in between. CDR3 residues: CSARIRGPLHF. The CDR3 DNA follows: TGCAGTGCTAGAATCCGGGGACCCCTCCACTTT.

The J gene is TRBJ1-2, the V gene TRBV7-9; 7 nucleotides agree with TRBD1. The V gene's germline CDR1 is SEHNR and CDR2 FQNEAQ (reference sequence). V lost 5 bases and J lost 5; bases outside the gene matches: 5. This CDR3 has 13 amino acids. CDR3: CASSTETGYGYTF. In DNA, the CDR3 is TGTGCCAGCAGCACCGAGACAGGGTATGGCTACACCTTC.

The chain has TRBV5-8 and TRBJ1-1, with no clear D. V was cut by 2 bases and J by 0 bases, with 5 bases left in between. The germline V gene has CDR1 SGHTS and CDR2 YDEGEE. This CDR3 spans 13 amino acids. The CDR3 region is CASSFDLNTEAFF. The CDR3 bases are TGTGCCAGCAGCTTTGACCTGAACACTGAAGCTTTCTTT.

The chain recombines TRBV7-2 with TRBJ2-7; D gene unclear. Germline CDR1 SGHTA, CDR2 FQGNSA. This CDR3 has 14 amino acids. Trimming removed 3 bases at V and 6 bases at J, with 15 bases between. The CDR3, as DNA: TGTGCCAGCAGCTTGGGAATTTACTTCGGCGAGCAGTACTTC. This encodes CASSLGIYFGEQYF.

The gene calls are TRBV28 and TRBJ1-4; D ambiguous. This CDR3 has 12 amino acids. The germline gives CDR1 MDHEN, CDR2 SYDVKM. Deletions cut 6 bases from V and 4 bases from J, with 6 bases between. This CDR3 reads CASRSVNEKLFF. For the CDR3, the DNA is TGTGCCAGCAGATCCGTTAATGAAAAACTGTTTTTT.

The chain combines TRBV6-2 or TRBV6-3 with TRBJ1-6, with a tentative D call TRBD1 (5 bases). The V end lost 1 base, the J end lost 7 bases, and 11 bases lay between the germline ends. CDR1 and CDR2 from the germline V gene are MNHEY and SVGEGT. The CDR3 spans 15 residues. CDR3 protein: CASSYFGTENSPLHF. CDR3 coding DNA: TGTGCCAGCAGTTACTTCGGGACGGAGAATTCACCCCTCCACTTT.

This clone is a singleton in its sample. V usage is TRBV11-2 and J usage is TRBJ1-1, with TRBD1 matching over 8 bases. V was clipped by 4 bases and J by 4 bases; unmatched bases: 8. Germline-derived CDR1 and CDR2 are SGHAT and FQNNGV. This CDR3 spans 15 amino acids. The CDR3 loop is CASSSGPTGATEAFF. CDR3 bases: TGTGCCAGCAGCTCCGGCCCGACAGGGGCCACTGAAGCTTTCTTT.

This clone has only one observation. The chain combines TRBV28 with TRBJ2-7, with TRBD2 matching 7 bases. CDR3 length: 17 amino acids. V lost 0 bases to trimming and J lost 7 bases; unmatched junction nucleotides: 15. CDR1 is MDHEN, CDR2 SYDVKM, per germline. For the CDR3, the DNA is TGTGCCAGCAGTTTATGGGGAGGGGTCCATTTTGGTGGGGAGCAGTACTTC. Encoded protein: CASSLWGGVHFGGEQYF.

This clone appeared a single time. V and J are TRBV7-9 and TRBJ2-3; tentative D call: TRBD2 (5 bases). CDR1 is SEHNR and CDR2 is FQNEAQ in the germline V gene (reference sequence). CDR3 length equals 15 residues. V lost 5 bases and J 4 bases, leaving 16 bases between the germline ends. The CDR3 sequence is CASSPTIFSADTQYF. The CDR3, as DNA: TGTGCCAGCAGCCCGACTATTTTCTCCGCAGATACGCAGTATTTT.

V and J are TRBV19 and TRBJ2-3; D possibly matches TRBD1 or TRBD2 (5 bases each). Germline CDR1 is LNHDA and CDR2 is SQIVND (reference sequence). The CDR3 covers 15 residues. Trimming cost V 8 bases and J 2 bases, with 17 bases left between them. This CDR3 is CASGGLRGHTDTQYF. The CDR3 coding sequence is TGTGCCAGTGGGGGTCTGAGGGGTCACACAGATACGCAGTATTTT.